This T cell receptor beta chain was recorded in a study of cytomegalovirus exposure and HLA in healthy donors (dated by TCRdb to 2016 to 2017). In the study overall: According to an earlier analysis of 550 to 750 of the donors, about 179 million T cells yielded over 90 million unique TCR beta sequences and around 300 Gb of sequence data. In an earlier analysis of 587 of the donors, high-throughput TCR beta sequencing was used to judge whether each TCR beta V gene segment behaved as functional or pseudogenic. Alongside the repertoire data, information on donor age, sex, ethnicity and CMV serostatus was compiled. In the later analysis, no new phenotypic data were used to find candidate immune exposures; instead, reliance was placed on TCR beta sequences and their occurrence across donors. Along with the approximately 650-subject first cohort, a separate validation cohort of over 90 different subjects was used. Every discovery cohort repertoire had been produced on one sequencing platform. The number of donors typed differed by locus, with about 629-630 for A, B, C, DRB1 and DQB1, more than 500 for DQA1, about 610 for DPA1, and about 450 for DPB1. Roughly five DR-DQ haplotypes were handled as single units for association and clustering because linkage in the cohort was strong. A later genetic analysis used genome-wide SNP genotypes for about 65% of the 666 donors, treating that subset as a discovery cohort. Approximately 300 gigabases of sequencing data and 70 million to 100 million unique TCR sequences made up an early release that covered approximately 620 HLA-typed donors. To predict cytomegalovirus infection status, the study combined high-throughput TCR immunosequencing, statistical association of individual TCRs with disease status, and machine learning. The genetic ancestry cluster associated with self-reported Caucasian donors included roughly four fifths of the approximately 430 genotyped donors. A later analysis re-analyzed previously published TCR beta repertoires from approximately 700 donors and added high-resolution HLA genotyping to study TCR occurrence patterns. The study was designed to test whether signatures of past pathogen exposure could be identified by cataloging public T cell receptors. HLA typing included class I and class II loci at four-digit resolution. The T cell repertoires of 666 subjects were profiled by immunosequencing and related to cytomegalovirus serostatus. Across roughly 420 genotyped donors of the cohort, an average of approximately 240,000 unique TCR beta nucleotide sequences per donor were sequenced, and 15% to 20% of those sequences were non-productive.

Library method: the immunoSEQ multiplex PCR assay. A mixture of 60 forward primers for TCR Vbeta segments and 13 reverse primers for TCR Jbeta segments was used in the multiplex PCR. A multiplex PCR assay on genomic DNA amplified the CDR3 region of rearranged TCR beta genes. Amplified TCR beta libraries were sequenced as 87-base-pair reads on the Illumina HiSeq System. Per the original workflow: A later analysis tallied approximately 87 million unique TCR beta chains across the 700 or so repertoires, and around 9.9 million of those chains were shared by two or more donors. Raw reads were error-corrected and collapsed into unique sequences by a nearest-neighbor algorithm in which closely related sequences were merged to remove PCR and sequencing errors. CDR3 sequences were aligned to IMGT reference sequences to assign V, D and J gene segments. Each retained sequence needed at least a six-nucleotide match to both a V gene segment and a J gene segment. Rearrangements were classified as productive when the CDR3 lacked stop codons and remained in frame with V and J, and all other rearrangements were classified as non-productive. Following IMGT convention, CDR3 was defined as the stretch from the second conserved V-encoded cysteine to the conserved J-encoded phenylalanine. Sequences without an unambiguous match to a single V gene segment were excluded from the earlier analysis of 587 of the donors. In an earlier analysis of 587 of the donors, V segments were called functional above 56.7% productive rearrangements and were called segregating when the between-donor standard deviation exceeded 5%. To diagnose cytomegalovirus status from the catalog of TCR beta chain sequences, a statistical classification framework was built. In a later analysis, V and J genes were assigned by comparing TCR nucleotide sequences against IMGT/GENE-DB human TR gene sequences. Using the TCRdist pipeline, a later analysis assigned CDR3 sequences along with most-parsimonious VDJ recombination scenarios. In a later analysis, every TCR beta chain was defined by the combination of its CDR3 amino acid sequence and its V-gene family, and reads without a unique V-gene family were dropped. A later analysis removed 550 to 650 highly shared, low-generation-probability nucleotide sequences to deal with suspected cross-contamination and a sequencing artifact. In a later analysis, a clonal expansion index for each public chain was calculated from normalized within-repertoire ranks of inferred template counts. In a later analysis, generation probabilities were computed using a VDJ recombination model fitted to out-of-frame rearrangements, and the results were checked against IGoR. A later analysis scored TCR-TCR, TCR-HLA and TCR-CMV co-occurrence with hypergeometric tests, applying a repertoire-size bias correction to TCR pairs. False discovery rates were estimated in a later analysis by permuting HLA or CMV assignments 20 times. In a later analysis, co-occurring TCRs were grouped with DBSCAN, and TCRdist sequence similarity was added when clustering was performed within HLA-allele-positive subsets. Repertoires with fewer than 30,000 or more than 120,000 public chains, plus five repertoires with anomalous nucleotide sharing, were excluded from co-occurrence clustering. TCRdb took over this immuneACCESS table, retaining in-frame rearrangements with V and J assigned. Such tables are incomplete; in checked studies, under half of the missing clones stem from an unresolved V gene, and the remainder is unexplained. V, J and clone size are those of that table, while D and trimming were read from the DNA. For this sample there are more than 140,000 clones; roughly 64% appear just once. Over 2.5% of the sample rests with the top ten.

About this clone itself: Its binding antigen is unknown. No base qualities exist here, and no much larger clone lies one base off it.

Spanning cysteine to phenylalanine, the CDR3 consists of 12 amino acids. Solely the CDR3 DNA is kept, with 36 bases framed from the first base. Trimming at the junction amounts to 0 bases on V and 7 bases on J, and the germline ends lie 6 bases apart. CDR1 and CDR2, looked up from the germline V gene, are ENHRY and SYGVKD. The full study reports these points: HLA typing was unavailable for some donors at each locus, so association tests used only the typed subset. In a later analysis, some 18,000 TCR beta sequences were associated with specific HLA alleles at a false discovery rate of 0.05. A later analysis reported that several top co-occurrence clusters appeared linked to parvovirus B19, influenza, CMV and Epstein-Barr virus. Most CMV-associated TCR beta chains appeared to be HLA-restricted in a later analysis, and the HLA associations seemed to be driven largely by CMV exposure. In a later analysis, the rate of TCR association differed among HLA loci, with DRB1 alleles having the most associated TCRs and HLA-C alleles having the fewest. The study gave a list of about 150 TCR beta chains associated with cytomegalovirus. Roughly uniform sequencing depth across donors was assumed in presence/absence analyses, although this assumption may not hold. Some IMGT-functional V segments, including TRBV6-2 and TRBV6-3, could not be told apart with the 87-base-pair reads, so those segments were excluded. For the cohort, immune exposure information was limited to CMV serostatus. While some public TCRs were present in many individuals, most TCR sequences turned up only very rarely across donors. In an earlier analysis of about 600 of the donors, most TCR beta V segments appeared in productive rearrangements about 87% or about 30% of the time, broadly matching IMGT annotations. When HLA alleles, especially DR and DQ, strongly co-occurred, TCR associations were difficult to assign to individual alleles. A further reported finding was that TCR beta sequences accurately predicted the HLA-A and HLA-B alleles for most subjects in the first cohort. It was suggested by the authors that the approach could potentially be generalized to other disease states and immunological phenotypes. Three of the identified cytomegalovirus-associated TCR beta chains were confirmed in vitro to be specific for cytomegalovirus antigens. Because counts were too low, approximately 18 rarely observed V segments, including chromosome 9 orphons, were excluded from the earlier analysis of under 650 of the donors. In a later genetic analysis, fewer N-insertions in productive TCRs were reported among donors in an Asian-associated ancestry cluster than the roughly 700-donor mean. Cytomegalovirus status was reported to be diagnosed by the classifier with high specificity and sensitivity in both the original and validation cohorts. In this cohort, only TCR beta chains were sequenced, and detectable features were limited by the absence of alpha or paired-chain data. In a later analysis, HLA-associated TCR beta chains showed more clonal expansion and lower generation probabilities than non-associated chains that were equally common. A cluster of highly shared sequence variants was judged likely to represent a technical artifact of the sequencing pipeline. Correlated functional status among segregating V segments might reflect linkage disequilibrium, but an unknown experimental factor could not be ruled out. An association between a missense DCLRE1C variant and V-gene and J-gene trimming of TCR beta chains was found in a later genetic analysis and replicated in an independent cohort.

In total, about 650 healthy bone marrow donors made up the cohort. All cohort members were sampled while nominally healthy, although unrecorded immune exposures were likely present. The donor was CMV seropositive and belonged to the group of around 300 seropositive cohort members. Every donor gave a peripheral blood sample, and the peripheral blood mononuclear cells from that sample were used for TCR beta sequencing. The Qiagen DNeasy Blood Extraction Kit was used to extract genomic DNA from the blood cell samples. The sequence links TRBV10-3 to TRBJ1-2, with the D gene call left open. This sequence was found in a woman aged 25 to 39 in good health and CMV-seropositive. The specimen was PBMCs. The CDR3 amino acid sequence is: CAISESSIGYTF. The nucleotide sequence is given as TGTGCCATCAGTGAGTCAAGCATTGGCTACACCTTC.